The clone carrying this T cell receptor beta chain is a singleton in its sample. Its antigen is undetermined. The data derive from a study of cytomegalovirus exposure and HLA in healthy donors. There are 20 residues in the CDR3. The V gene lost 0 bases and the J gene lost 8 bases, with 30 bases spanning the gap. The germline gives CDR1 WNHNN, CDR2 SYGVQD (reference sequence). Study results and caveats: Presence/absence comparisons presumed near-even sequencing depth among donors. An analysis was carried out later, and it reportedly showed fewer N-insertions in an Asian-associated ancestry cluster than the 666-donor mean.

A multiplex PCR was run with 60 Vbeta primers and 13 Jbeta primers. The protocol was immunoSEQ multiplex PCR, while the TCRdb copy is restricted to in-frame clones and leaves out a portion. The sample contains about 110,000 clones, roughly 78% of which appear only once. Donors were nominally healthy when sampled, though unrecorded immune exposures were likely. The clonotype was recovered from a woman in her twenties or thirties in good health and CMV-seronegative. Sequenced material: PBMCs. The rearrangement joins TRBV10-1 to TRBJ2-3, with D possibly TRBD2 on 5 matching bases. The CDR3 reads CASSESSGRATSHRFGTQYF. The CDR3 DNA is TGCGCCAGCAGTGAGTCGTCGGGGAGAGCGACCTCCCACAGATTTGGTACGCAGTATTTT.